A selection of T cell receptor beta chains follows, all from one sample in a study of blood T cells in healthy people across ages. TCRdb analysed the 5' RACE reads with MiXCR anew, one entry per CDR3 protein. The sample shows roughly 1,700,000 distinct CDR3 sequences, approximately 30% of them seen only once. Sequencing was done on a sample of blood. The source of these receptors is a woman in her thirties in good health. The CDR3 runs from the conserved cysteine through the conserved F or W. Fields, in order: D gene, V gene, J gene, clone size, CDR3 DNA, CDR3 protein. A D gene is named only where the DNA matches it firmly. Not every row has a clone size; where given, it reads once, few, many or a size class.

TRBD1	TRBV5-1	TRBJ1-1	NA	TGCGCCAGCAGCTTGACAGAGGGACAGGGGGCGCGTGAAGCTTTCTTT	CASSLTEGQGAREAFF
NA	TRBV20-1	TRBJ2-3	NA	TGCAGTGCTAGAGAGTGGCGAGACGACACAGATGCGCAGTATTTT	CSAREWRDDTDAQYF
TRBD2	TRBV20-1	TRBJ2-1	many	TGCAGTGCTAGTAGCGGGAGCCATGCTGGTGAGCAGTTCTTC	CSASSGSHAGEQFF
TRBD2	TRBV29-1	TRBJ2-4	NA	TGCAGCGCCAGAGGTAGCGGGATAAAAAGCATTCAGTACTTC	CSARGSGIKSIQYF
NA	TRBV4-1	TRBJ2-5	many	TGCGCCAGCAGCCAGGGTGCGGGGCGGAAAGAGACCCAGTACTTC	CASSQGAGRKETQYF
NA	TRBV6-6	TRBJ2-3	few	TGTGCCAGCAGTTACTCCCGAGACTCCAACACAGATACGCAGTATTTT	CASSYSRDSNTDTQYF
NA	TRBV20-1	TRBJ2-6	NA	TGCAGTGCAGCAGGGGCCGCCTCTGGGGCCAGCGTCCTGACTTTC	CSAAGAASGASVLTF
NA	TRBV5-1	TRBJ1-1	NA	TGCGCCAGCAGCTTGGCGGGTTTTATGGAGACTGAAGCTTTCTTT	CASSLAGFMETEAFF
NA	TRBV5-6	TRBJ2-2	NA	TGTGCCAGCAGCCCTATTCAGGGAGTCGGGGAGCTGTTTTTT	CASSPIQGVGELFF
TRBD2	TRBV9	TRBJ2-5	few	TGTGCCAGCAGCGATCGGACTAGCGGGGGGAAAGAGACCCAGTACTTC	CASSDRTSGGKETQYF
NA	TRBV5-1	TRBJ2-3	few	TGCGCCAGCAGCTACGACTACACAGATACGCAGTATTTT	CASSYDYTDTQYF
TRBD2	TRBV5-1	TRBJ2-5	NA	TGCGCCAGCAGCAGCGGGGGCTCCCGGGCGGAGACCCAGTACTTC	CASSSGGSRAETQYF
TRBD1	TRBV27	TRBJ1-2	many	TGTGCCAGCAGAGACAGGGACAGCCGAGTCTATGGCTACACCTTC	CASRDRDSRVYGYTF
NA	TRBV6-5	TRBJ1-1	few	TGTGCCAGCACCCCTACTCTCGGAGGTGGCACTGAAGCTTTCTTT	CASTPTLGGGTEAFF
NA	TRBV30	TRBJ2-7	NA	TGTGCCTGGGAGAGGGCCTACGAGCAGTACTTC	CAWERAYEQYF
NA	TRBV5-1	TRBJ1-1	NA	TGCGCCAGCAGCAGATCCGGGACGTCCAACACTGAAGCTTTCTTT	CASSRSGTSNTEAFF
NA	TRBV11-2	TRBJ2-1	many	TGTGCCAGCAGCTTAGACGGGATAGGGTACAATGAGCAGTTCTTC	CASSLDGIGYNEQFF
NA	TRBV2	TRBJ2-1	many	TGTGCCAGCGGGGGAGAGGGGGATCAATCCTACAATGAGCAGTTCTTC	CASGGEGDQSYNEQFF
NA	TRBV10-3	TRBJ2-7	once	TGTGCCATCAGTGAAGGGCTAGTGGGTACCTACGAGCAGTACTTC	CAISEGLVGTYEQYF
NA	TRBV6-5	TRBJ1-1	NA	TGTGCCAGCAGTTACTATGGGGGCGAGGGTACTGAAGCTTTCTTT	CASSYYGGEGTEAFF
NA	TRBV7-9	TRBJ1-5	NA	TGTGCCAGCAGCTTAGAGGTGGGCGTCCAGCATTTT	CASSLEVGVQHF
NA	TRBV18	TRBJ2-7	many	TGTGCCAGCTCACCAGGGAAGGGGCTCGTCGAGCAGTACTTC	CASSPGKGLVEQYF
TRBD2	TRBV6-1	TRBJ2-5	NA	TGTGCCGGAGCGGGGGGGAGTCAAGAGACCCAGTACTTC	CAGAGGSQETQYF
NA	TRBV7-2	TRBJ2-4	many	TGTGCCAGCACCCTGGGGGATGTGGCCAAAAACATTCAGTACTTC	CASTLGDVAKNIQYF
TRBD1	TRBV27	TRBJ1-4	NA	TGTGCCAGCGGCTCCCGGGGGACAGGGGGCAGGAATGAAAAACTGTTTTTT	CASGSRGTGGRNEKLFF
TRBD2	TRBV7-2	TRBJ2-1	NA	TGTGCCAGCAGCTTACGGCGAGCGGGAAAGCGCAATGAGCAGTTCTTC	CASSLRRAGKRNEQFF
NA	TRBV20-1	TRBJ1-5	NA	TGCAGGGCAGGACGGGGGGATCAGCCCCAGCATTTT	CRAGRGDQPQHF
TRBD2	TRBV7-2	TRBJ2-3	few	TGTGCCAGCAGCTTGACTAGCGGGAGGACCCGGGATACGCAGTATTTT	CASSLTSGRTRDTQYF
NA	TRBV2	TRBJ2-3	NA	TGTGCCGGCAGTGAGGTAGATACGCAGTATTTT	CAGSEVDTQYF
NA	TRBV7-2	TRBJ2-7	NA	TGTGCCAGCAGCTTAGGTTCTGGCGGCTTCTCCTACGAGCAGTACTTC	CASSLGSGGFSYEQYF
NA	TRBV6-1	TRBJ1-2	few	TGTGCCAGCAGTCATTTCCCCCCCGGGCTCATAGACTATGGCTACACCTTC	CASSHFPPGLIDYGYTF
NA	TRBV7-2	TRBJ1-2	few	TGTGCCAGTACTCCGGCTCCCTTTAACTATGGCTACACCTTC	CASTPAPFNYGYTF
TRBD1	TRBV13	TRBJ2-1	few	TGTGCCAGCAGCCAAATACCGACAGGGTTGGGCAATGAGCAGTTCTTC	CASSQIPTGLGNEQFF
NA	TRBV20-1	TRBJ1-1	NA	TGCAGTGCGTCTTCACCGGGGGCCTCGAACACTGAAGCTTTCTTT	CSASSPGASNTEAFF
TRBD2	TRBV15	TRBJ2-5	few	TGTGCCACCAGCGGGCCGGGGGGGCGAATTAGCGGGACCCAGTACTTC	CATSGPGGRISGTQYF
NA	TRBV11-2	TRBJ1-2	NA	TGTGCCAGCAGCCCAAGGGGTCCCCGTTATGGCTACACCTTC	CASSPRGPRYGYTF
NA	TRBV7-9	TRBJ2-1	few	TGTGCCAGCAGCCTATTGAGTCCCTCCTACAATGAGCAGTTCTTC	CASSLLSPSYNEQFF
TRBD2	TRBV5-1	TRBJ2-1	few	TGCGCCAGCAGCTTGGAGTTGCGGGGGGGCCAAGAGCAGTTCTTC	CASSLELRGGQEQFF
TRBD1	TRBV7-9	TRBJ2-7	NA	TGTGCCAGCAGCACTCGGGACAGGGGGTTCCTCTACGAGCAGTACTTC	CASSTRDRGFLYEQYF
NA	TRBV6-5	TRBJ2-1	NA	TGTGCCAGCACCCACGGCCAAAACCACAATGAGCAGTTCTTC	CASTHGQNHNEQFF
NA	TRBV12-5	TRBJ2-3	few	TGTGCTAGTGGCGTCTCTAGCGCCCGCACAGATACGCAGTATTTT	CASGVSSARTDTQYF
TRBD1	TRBV6-1	TRBJ2-3	NA	TGTGCCAGCAGCACCCGGGACAGGGGAGTGATTGGCGCAGATACGCAGTATTTT	CASSTRDRGVIGADTQYF